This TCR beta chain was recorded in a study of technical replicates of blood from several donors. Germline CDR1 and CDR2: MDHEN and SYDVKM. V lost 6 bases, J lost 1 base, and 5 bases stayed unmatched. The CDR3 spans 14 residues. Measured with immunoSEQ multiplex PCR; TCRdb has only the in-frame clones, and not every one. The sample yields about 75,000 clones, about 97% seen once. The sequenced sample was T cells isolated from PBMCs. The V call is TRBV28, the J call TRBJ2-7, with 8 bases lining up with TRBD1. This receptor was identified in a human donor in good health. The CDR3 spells CASSLQGASYEQYF. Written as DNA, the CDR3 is TGTGCCAGCAGCCTCCAGGGGGCGTCCTACGAGCAGTACTTC.